A selection of T cell receptor beta chains follows, all from one sample in a study of T cells in Graves' hyperthyroidism and ophthalmopathy. TCRdb re-derived calls from the multiplex PCR reads in MiXCR, one entry per CDR3 protein. The repertoire includes 500,000 to 600,000 distinct CDR3 sequences, 15% to 20% of them detected once, and approximately 50% sits in the top ten. The specimen was blood. All receptors come from a man between 35 and 55 years old with Graves' ophthalmopathy. Each CDR3 is given with its conserved first and last residue. The D gene is left open where the match is weak. Clone sizes are given selectively: once, few, many, or a class where the clone is expanded.

j_call v_call clone_size d_call cdr3_aa cdr3_nt
TRBJ1-1 TRBV24-1 - TRBD1 CATRPQGAGTEAFF TGTGCCACCAGACCACAGGGGGCAGGCACTGAAGCTTTCTTT
TRBJ1-3 TRBV6-1 many - CASITGTLGNTIYF TGTGCCAGCATTACCGGGACATTGGGAAACACCATATATTTT
TRBJ1-3 TRBV18 many - CASSPSTDTIYF TGTGCCAGCTCACCAAGCACGGACACCATATATTTT
TRBJ2-3 TRBV6-1 - - CASSATASTQYF TGTGCCAGCAGTGCCACAGCTTCCACGCAGTATTTT
TRBJ1-2 TRBV14 - TRBD1 CASSQFQGAGGYTF TGTGCCAGCAGCCAATTCCAGGGGGCCGGTGGCTACACCTTC
TRBJ1-1 TRBV3-1 many - CASSQDSLDRTTEAFF TGTGCCAGCAGCCAAGATTCCCTTGACAGGACAACTGAAGCTTTCTTT
TRBJ2-7 TRBV20-1 few TRBD2 CSATELAGPYEQYF TGCAGTGCTACGGAACTAGCGGGGCCCTACGAGCAGTACTTC
TRBJ2-7 TRBV10-3 few - CAIWAGAPLGQYF TGTGCCATCTGGGCAGGGGCACCTCTGGGGCAGTACTTC
TRBJ1-2 TRBV5-8 few - CASSSGRYGYTF TGTGCCAGCAGCTCGGGAAGATATGGCTACACCTTC
TRBJ2-7 TRBV5-1 many TRBD1 CASSLGQGRRLASYEQYF TGCGCCAGCAGCCTGGGACAGGGTAGGCGGCTAGCCTCCTACGAGCAGTACTTC
TRBJ2-1 TRBV9 - - CASSGGSVGQFF TGTGCCAGCAGCGGGGGATCGGTCGGGCAGTTCTTC